This T cell receptor (beta chain) comes out of a study of T cell changes during pregnancy in multiple sclerosis. Some clones are missing from TCRdb's copy, which holds only in-frame ones; the method was immunoSEQ multiplex PCR. The profile shows about 66,000 clones, about nine tenths of them singletons. This clone is a singleton in its sample. V was trimmed by 3 bases and J by 3 bases, leaving 8 bases between them. The germline CDR1 and CDR2 sequences are LNHDA and SQIVND (reference sequence). This CDR3 contains 14 residues. Here the sequenced sample was peripheral blood, taken in the third trimester of pregnancy. The chain combines TRBV19 with TRBJ1-4; tentative D call: TRBD1 (5 bases). The sequence derives from a female donor with multiple sclerosis, enrolled in a pregnancy study. CDR3 in DNA: TGTGCCAGTAGTATGGGGGAGGCTAATGAAAAACTGTTTTTT. It encodes CASSMGEANEKLFF.